In its sample, the clone carrying this T cell receptor (beta chain) was seen a few times. Its antigen remains unknown. RNA transcripts served as the template for amplifying TCR beta CDR3 regions. A first-round RT-PCR of the TCR CDR3 used the HTBI primer set. MiXCR, run by TCRdb on the multiplex PCR reads, gives a single entry per CDR3 protein. Of about 560,000 distinct CDR3 sequences listed, approximately 16% are singletons. Pregnant or lactating patients were excluded, as were those with uncontrolled infection or other autoimmune disease. The data originate from a study of T cells in Graves' hyperthyroidism and ophthalmopathy. Broader study findings: Clonotypes that were expanded in thyroid above 0.001 mostly appeared in blood too.

Trimming left V 6 bases short and J 2 bases short, with 15 bases between. Germline CDR1 DFQATT, CDR2 SNEGSKA (reference sequence). The CDR3 is 14 residues long. The chain has TRBV20-1 and TRBJ2-3; perhaps TRBD2 as D (5 bases). The TCR was taken from a woman aged 18-29 years with Graves' hyperthyroidism. The sequencing sample was made of blood. CDR3 sequence reads: CSAPHVGVTDTQYF. In DNA form, the CDR3 reads TGCAGTGCCCCCCATGTGGGAGTCACAGATACGCAGTATTTT.